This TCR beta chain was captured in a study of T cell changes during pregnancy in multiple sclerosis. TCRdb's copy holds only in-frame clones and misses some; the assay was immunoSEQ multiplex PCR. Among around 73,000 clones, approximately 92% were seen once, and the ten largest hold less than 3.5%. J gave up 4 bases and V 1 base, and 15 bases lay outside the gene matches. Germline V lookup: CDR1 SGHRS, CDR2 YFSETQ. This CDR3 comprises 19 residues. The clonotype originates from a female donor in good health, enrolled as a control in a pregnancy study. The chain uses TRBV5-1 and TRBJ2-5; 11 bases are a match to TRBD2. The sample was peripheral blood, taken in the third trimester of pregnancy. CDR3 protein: CASSLRGGLAGGRTETQYF. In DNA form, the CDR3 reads TGCGCCAGCAGCTTGAGGGGTGGGCTAGCGGGGGGCCGAACAGAGACCCAGTACTTC.